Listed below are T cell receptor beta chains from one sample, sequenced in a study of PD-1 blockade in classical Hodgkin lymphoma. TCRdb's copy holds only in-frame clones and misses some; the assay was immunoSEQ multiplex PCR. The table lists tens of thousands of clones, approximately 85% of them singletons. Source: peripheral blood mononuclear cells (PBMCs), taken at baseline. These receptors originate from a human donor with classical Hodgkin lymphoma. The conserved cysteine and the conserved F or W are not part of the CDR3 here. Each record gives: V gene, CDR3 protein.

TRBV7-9,ASSRGVADNEKLF
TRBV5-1,ASSLSQAGVEAF
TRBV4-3,ASSQDGARTDNSPLH
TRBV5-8,ASSTGTPVTGELF
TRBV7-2,ASSLHTGMGYGYT
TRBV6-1,ASSEGFQPSYEQY
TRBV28,ASSLMGYEQY
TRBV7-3,ASSSLGLAGGRETQY
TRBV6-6,ASSYSNRNTEAF
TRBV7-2,ASSLWGPGQGPTGELF
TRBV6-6,ASSPPGQGNTEAF
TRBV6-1,ASRVYGGLNTEAF
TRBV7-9,ASSSRQGNEQF
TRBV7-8,ASSLWDGSTEAF
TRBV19,ASRPTVGNTEAF
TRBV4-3,ASSPGQGPYNEQF
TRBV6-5,ASSYYRGQGTHEQY
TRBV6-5,ASSYSTTGSSPLH
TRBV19,ASTQRGESDTQY
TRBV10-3,AISATGRNEQY
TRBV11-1,ASSFTGGGETQY
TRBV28,ASSTNRDSQPQH
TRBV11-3,ASSSKRRSATSYNEQF
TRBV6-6,ASSYSAGDAGYT
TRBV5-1,ASSPGHATNEKLF
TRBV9,ASSGTDRPGDSPLH
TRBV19,ATGRGAYYEQY